This TCR beta chain was sequenced in a study of blood T cell repertoires in COVID-19. The overall study: Nucleic acid was either cDNA or gDNA, and it came from T cells, B-cell-depleted T cells, or PBMCs.

This CDR3 spans 15 amino acids. Germline lookup yields CDR1 MNHNS and CDR2 SASEGT. V was clipped by 5 bases and J by 6 bases; unmatched bases: 10. In the source study's methods: Estimates of nucleated cell counts were drawn from the amplification of reference gene primers. Produced via immunoSEQ multiplex PCR; TCRdb's table is partial and in-frame only. The V and J calls and clone size were taken over from that table, and D and trimming were inferred from the DNA. Here the sample spans 280,000 or so clones, 89% being singletons. The J gene is TRBJ2-7, the V gene TRBV6-1, with TRBD2 matching over 10 bases. This sequence originates from a woman aged 60-70 years with acute or convalescent COVID-19. The sequencing input was peripheral blood. Here the CDR3 reads CASSQTASGSPEQYF. The CDR3 DNA sequence: TGTGCCAGCAGTCAAACGGCTAGCGGGAGCCCCGAGCAGTACTTC.